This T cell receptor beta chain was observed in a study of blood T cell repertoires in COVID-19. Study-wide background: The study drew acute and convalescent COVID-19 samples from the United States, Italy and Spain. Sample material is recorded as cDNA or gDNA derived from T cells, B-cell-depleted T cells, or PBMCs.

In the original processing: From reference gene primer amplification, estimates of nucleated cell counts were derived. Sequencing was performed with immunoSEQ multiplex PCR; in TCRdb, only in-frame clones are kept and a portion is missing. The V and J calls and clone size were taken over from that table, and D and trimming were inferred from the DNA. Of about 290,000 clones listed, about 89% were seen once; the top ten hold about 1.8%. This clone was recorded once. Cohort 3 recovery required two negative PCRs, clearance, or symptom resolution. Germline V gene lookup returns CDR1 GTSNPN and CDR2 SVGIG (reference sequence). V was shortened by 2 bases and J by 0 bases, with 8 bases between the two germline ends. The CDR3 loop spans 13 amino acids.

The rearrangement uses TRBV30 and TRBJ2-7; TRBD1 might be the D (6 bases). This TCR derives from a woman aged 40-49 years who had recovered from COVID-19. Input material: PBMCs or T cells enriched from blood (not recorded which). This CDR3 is CAWSRQASYEQYF. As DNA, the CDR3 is TGTGCCTGGAGTAGACAGGCCTCCTACGAGCAGTACTTC.